The subject of this entry is one T cell receptor (beta chain). These data belong to a study of blood T cell repertoires in COVID-19. Overall study: COVID-19 samples from acute and convalescent phases originated in the United States, Italy and Spain. Nucleic acid was either cDNA or gDNA, and it came from T cells, B-cell-depleted T cells, or PBMCs.

Original data processing: Scientists estimated how many nucleated cells there were by amplifying reference gene primers. Only in-frame clones appear in the TCRdb table, and some are missing; sequencing was by immunoSEQ multiplex PCR. D and trimming come from the DNA, and the V and J calls and clone size come from that table. The sample contains 90,000 to 140,000 clones, roughly four fifths of which appear only once. CDR3 length: 15 residues. Trimming stripped 6 bases from V and 0 bases from J, with 14 bases between. Germline lookup yields CDR1 SGHAT and CDR2 FQNNGV. The source of this sequence is a woman aged 70 to 79 with acute or convalescent COVID-19. The chain couples TRBV11-2 to TRBJ1-1; D is possibly TRBD1 (5 bases). The sequenced sample was peripheral blood. The DNA of the CDR3 is TGTGCCAGCAGACCTGAGACAGCTATGAACACTGAAGCTTTCTTT. Its protein is CASRPETAMNTEAFF.